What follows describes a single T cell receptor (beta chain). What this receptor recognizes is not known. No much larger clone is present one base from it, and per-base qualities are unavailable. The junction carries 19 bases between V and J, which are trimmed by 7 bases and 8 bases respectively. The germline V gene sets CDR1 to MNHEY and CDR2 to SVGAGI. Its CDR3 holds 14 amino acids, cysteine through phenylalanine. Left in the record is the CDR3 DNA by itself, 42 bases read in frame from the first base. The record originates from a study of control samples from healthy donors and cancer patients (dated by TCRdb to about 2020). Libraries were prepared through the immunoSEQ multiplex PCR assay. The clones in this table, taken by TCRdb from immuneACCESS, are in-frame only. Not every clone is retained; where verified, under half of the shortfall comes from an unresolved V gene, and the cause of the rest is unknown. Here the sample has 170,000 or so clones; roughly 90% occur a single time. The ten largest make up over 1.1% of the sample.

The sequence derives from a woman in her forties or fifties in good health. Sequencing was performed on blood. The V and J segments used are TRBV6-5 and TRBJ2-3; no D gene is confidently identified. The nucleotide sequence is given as TGTGCCAGCACCCCCTCCAGAGGCCGCAGTACGCAGTATTTT. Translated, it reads CASTPSRGRSTQYF.